This T cell receptor (beta chain) was retrieved from a study of regulatory T cells in long-lasting Graves disease. Study context: A definition of persistent Graves' disease required over 5 years of antithyroid drugs plus positive TSH receptor antibodies.

The authors built TCR beta libraries using iRepertoire HTBI primers and Arm-PCR of CDR3 regions. A single record per CDR3 protein comes from TCRdb applying MiXCR to the multiplex PCR reads. The table has 500,000 to 800,000 distinct CDR3 sequences, 30% seen once. The CDR3 has 13 amino acids. The germline V gene encodes CDR1 SNHLY and CDR2 FYNNEI. V was cut by 4 bases and J by 7 bases, with 13 bases left in between. This clonotype was recorded a few times. Time point described: persistent/refractory GD, antithyroid drugs over 5 years with positive TRAb. RNA isolated from PBMCs was used to make the TCR library. Graves' disease diagnosis followed American Thyroid Association guidelines.

The sequence came from a female donor with Graves disease. Sequenced material: peripheral blood mononuclear cells (PBMCs), taken when the disease was refractory, from a patient treated with antithyroid drugs. This chain joins TRBV2 and TRBJ2-5, with D possibly TRBD2 on 5 matching bases. This chain's CDR3 is CASSVETAGTQYF. CDR3 sequence (DNA): TGTGCCAGCAGTGTGGAAACCGCGGGGACCCAGTACTTC.